The 18 T cell receptor beta chains below were found in one sample sequenced in a study of cytotoxic CD8 clonotypes in ibrutinib-treated CLL. Clones were read by immunoSEQ multiplex PCR, and TCRdb kept only the in-frame ones, dropping some. Of 30,000 or so clones listed, roughly 76% were seen once; the top ten hold 51%. The specimen was PBMCs, collected after 36 months of ibrutinib treatment. The receptors stem from a human donor with chronic lymphocytic leukemia.

The chain links TRBV10-2 to TRBJ1-1; 7 bases map to TRBD1. Germline V gene lookup returns CDR1 WSHSY and CDR2 SAAADI. The CDR3 spans 15 residues. With 5 bases clipped from V and 4 bases from J, the junction kept 10 bases outside the gene matches. Written as DNA, the CDR3 is TGCGCCAGCAGTTTGAAGGGGGCCCGGGGCACTGAAGCTTTCTTT. This translates into CASSLKGARGTEAFF.

The rearrangement links TRBV4-1 to TRBJ2-7; possibly TRBD1 for D (5 bases). The V gene's germline CDR1 is MGHRA and CDR2 YSYEKL. Trimming took off 1 base at V and 2 bases at J, with 9 bases between the two ends. The CDR3 is 14 residues long. CDR3 coding DNA: TGCGCCAGCAGCCAAGTGGCAGGGACCTACGAGCAGTACTTC. Its translation: CASSQVAGTYEQYF.

The V call is TRBV19, the J call TRBJ2-7, with 7 bases that match TRBD1. CDR3 length: 15 residues. After removal of 5 bases from V and 4 bases from J, the junction contained 11 bases not matched to a gene. Germline CDR1 LNHDA, CDR2 SQIVND (reference sequence). This CDR3 is CASSYQGEANYEQYF. CDR3 bases: TGTGCCAGTAGTTACCAGGGGGAAGCCAATTACGAGCAGTACTTC.

The chain has TRBV7-3 and TRBJ1-1, with 7 bases fitting TRBD1. Germline V gene sequence: CDR1 SGHTA, CDR2 FQGTGA. This CDR3 is 13 amino acids long. The V segment lost 2 bases and the J segment 8 bases; nucleotides outside the gene matches: 5. CDR3 in amino acids: CASSLDRVSEAFF. The CDR3, as DNA: TGTGCCAGCAGCTTAGACAGGGTATCGGAAGCTTTCTTT.

This chain connects TRBV7-8 to TRBJ2-3; TRBD1 might be the D (6 bases). The germline V gene has CDR1 SGHVS and CDR2 FQNEAQ. This CDR3 is 17 amino acids long. Trimming took 5 bases from V and 0 from J, leaving 18 bases between them. This CDR3 reads CASSPSEGVLSTDTQYF. For the CDR3, the DNA is TGTGCCAGCAGCCCAAGCGAGGGGGTTCTTAGCACAGATACGCAGTATTTT.

The chain is built from TRBV18 and TRBJ1-4, with D possibly matching TRBD1 (5 bases). Trimming pared 3 bases from V and 8 bases from J, leaving 13 bases between. From germline, CDR1 is KGHSH and CDR2 LQKENI. This CDR3 has 14 amino acids. CDR3 in DNA: TGTGCCAGCTCACCGGAAAGGGACGACGAAAAACTGTTTTTT. It specifies CASSPERDDEKLFF.

The DNA for the CDR3 is TGTGCCAGTACACTTGAGGGGGGGCAGGGCAATCAGCCCCAGCATTTT. Residues: CASTLEGGQGNQPQHF. J is TRBJ1-5 and V is TRBV19, with D possibly matching TRBD1 (6 bases). V dropped 7 bases and J dropped 2 bases, with 18 bases sitting between them. Germline CDR1 reads LNHDA; CDR2 reads SQIVND (reference sequence). This CDR3 has 16 residues.

The chain employs TRBV27 and TRBJ2-1; 7 nucleotides line up with TRBD1. The trim removed 6 bases at V and 6 bases at J, leaving 29 bases unmatched. The germline gives CDR1 MNHEY, CDR2 SMNVEV (reference sequence). The CDR3 loop spans 21 amino acids. The CDR3 spells CASRGRRTGLGLTDLRNEQFF. The CDR3 coding sequence is TGTGCCAGCAGAGGGAGACGGACAGGTTTAGGGCTAACTGACCTACGCAATGAGCAGTTCTTC.

This clone was seen a handful of times. This chain uses TRBV27 with TRBJ2-2; perhaps TRBD2 as D (5 bases). The CDR3 totals 12 residues. V lost 3 bases and J lost 7, with 6 bases in between. Germline V gene sequence: CDR1 MNHEY, CDR2 SMNVEV (reference sequence). The CDR3 DNA reads as TGTGCCAGCAGTTTCGGGATCGGGGAGCTGTTTTTT. This sequence encodes CASSFGIGELFF.

This chain connects TRBV19 to TRBJ2-2; 7 positions agree with TRBD2. Looked up from germline, CDR1 is LNHDA and CDR2 is SQIVND (reference sequence). V lost 3 bases and J lost 4; bases outside the gene matches: 8. The CDR3 runs 16 residues. The CDR3 is CASSILTGGPTGELFF. The CDR3 nucleotides are TGTGCCAGTAGTATTTTAACGGGGGGACCCACCGGGGAGCTGTTTTTT.

This chain joins TRBV5-6 and TRBJ1-5, with D maybe TRBD1 (6 bases). Germline lookup yields CDR1 SGHDT and CDR2 YYEEEE. This CDR3 is 15 amino acids long. V was pared by 1 base and J by 7 bases, with 15 bases between. The CDR3 here is CASSLWGLGGQPQHF. The CDR3 DNA sequence: TGTGCCAGCAGCTTGTGGGGCCTAGGGGGACAGCCCCAGCATTTT.

This clone was counted only a few times. The chain couples TRBV7-9 to TRBJ1-4, with D unresolved. The CDR3 extends over 15 amino acids. Per germline, CDR1 SEHNR and CDR2 FQNEAQ (reference sequence). Trimming shortened V by 2 bases and J by 7 bases, and 14 bases separated the two germline ends. The CDR3 DNA follows: TGTGCCAGCAGCTTATTAGGGAGAGAGGGTGAAAAACTGTTTTTT. Its protein is CASSLLGREGEKLFF.

The V gene is TRBV13, the J gene TRBJ1-1, with no clear D. CDR3 length equals 15 residues. Germline CDR1 and CDR2: PRHDT and FYEKMQ (reference sequence). Trimming shortened V by 4 bases and J by 1 base, and 13 bases separated the two germline ends. CDR3 in amino acids: CASSSVTRQNTEAFF. The CDR3 DNA is TGTGCCAGCAGCTCAGTAACGAGACAGAACACTGAAGCTTTCTTT.

This chain uses TRBV18 with TRBJ2-7, with 8 bases identical to TRBD1. The CDR3 is made up of 14 amino acids. J lost 3 bases, V lost 3 bases, and 4 bases had no gene match. Per germline, CDR1 KGHSH and CDR2 LQKENI. DNA for the CDR3: TGTGCCAGCTCACCGGGACAGGTCTACTACGAGCAGTACTTC. Residues: CASSPGQVYYEQYF.

As DNA, the CDR3 is TGCAGCGTTGATTCCCGGAGCTCCTACAATGAGCAGTTCTTC. Translated: CSVDSRSSYNEQFF. The rearrangement links TRBV29-1 to TRBJ2-1; D uncertain. The CDR3 runs 14 residues. CDR1 is SQVTM, CDR2 ANQGSEA, per germline. Trimming took 3 bases from V and 0 from J, leaving 9 bases between them.

A few counts support this clone. The chain employs TRBV18 and TRBJ1-4; D unclear. The germline V gene encodes CDR1 KGHSH and CDR2 LQKENI. Trimming cost V 6 bases and J 0 bases, with 11 bases left between them. The CDR3 is 15 residues long. The CDR3 sequence is CASSQPPATNEKLFF. The CDR3 bases are TGTGCCAGCTCTCAACCTCCTGCAACTAATGAAAAACTGTTTTTT.

The chain combines TRBV5-6 with TRBJ2-1; 9 bases map to TRBD2. Trimming removed 3 bases from V and 8 bases from J; junction bases left unmatched: 6. Germline lookup yields CDR1 SGHDT and CDR2 YYEEEE. The CDR3 totals 14 residues. The CDR3 nucleotides read TGTGCCAGCAGCTCTTTAGCGGGGGATGATGAGCAGTTCTTC. Its protein product is CASSSLAGDDEQFF.

This clone was counted only a few times. This rearrangement joins TRBV5-6 to TRBJ2-7; D not certain. The CDR3 has 12 amino acids. Trimming took off 2 bases at V and 3 bases at J, with 6 bases between the two ends. Germline-derived CDR1 and CDR2 are SGHDT and YYEEEE. The CDR3 DNA is TGTGCCAGCAGCTTCCTCGGCTACGAGCAGTACTTC. Translated, it gives CASSFLGYEQYF.